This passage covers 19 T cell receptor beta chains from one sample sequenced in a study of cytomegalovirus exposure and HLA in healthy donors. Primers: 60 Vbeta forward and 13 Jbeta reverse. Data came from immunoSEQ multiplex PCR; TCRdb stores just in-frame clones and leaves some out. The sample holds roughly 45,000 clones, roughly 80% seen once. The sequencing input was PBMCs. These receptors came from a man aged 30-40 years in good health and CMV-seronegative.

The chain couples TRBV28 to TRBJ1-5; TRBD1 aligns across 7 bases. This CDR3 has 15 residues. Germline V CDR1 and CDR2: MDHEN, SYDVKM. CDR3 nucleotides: TGTGGTACTAGACAGGGTGGGGATTACAATCAGCCCCAGCATTTT. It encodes CGTRQGGDYNQPQHF.

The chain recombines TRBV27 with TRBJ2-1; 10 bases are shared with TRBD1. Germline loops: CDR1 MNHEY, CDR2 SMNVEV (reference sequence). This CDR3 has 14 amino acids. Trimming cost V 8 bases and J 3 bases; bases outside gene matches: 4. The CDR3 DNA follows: TGTGCCAGCGGGAGGACAGGGGGCTACAATGAGCAGTTCTTC. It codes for CASGRTGGYNEQFF.

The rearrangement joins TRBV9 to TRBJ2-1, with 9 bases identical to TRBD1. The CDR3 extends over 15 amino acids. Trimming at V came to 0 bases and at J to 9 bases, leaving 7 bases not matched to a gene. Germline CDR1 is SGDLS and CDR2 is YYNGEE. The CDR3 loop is CASSVGQGVVTEQFF. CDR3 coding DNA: TGTGCCAGCAGCGTAGGACAGGGGGTGGTGACTGAGCAGTTCTTC.

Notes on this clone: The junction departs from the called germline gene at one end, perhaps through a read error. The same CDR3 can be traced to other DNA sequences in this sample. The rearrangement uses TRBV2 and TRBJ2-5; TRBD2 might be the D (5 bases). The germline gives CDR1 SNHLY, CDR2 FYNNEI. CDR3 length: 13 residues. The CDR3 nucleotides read TGTGCCAGTAGTGGAACGGGGCAAGAGACCCAGTACTTC. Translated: CASSGTGQETQYF.

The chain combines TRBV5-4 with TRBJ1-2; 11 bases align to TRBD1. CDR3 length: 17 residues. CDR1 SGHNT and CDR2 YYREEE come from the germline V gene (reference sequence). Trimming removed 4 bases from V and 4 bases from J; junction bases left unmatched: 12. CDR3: CASSHSPGQGAVYGYTF. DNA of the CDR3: TGTGCCAGCAGCCACTCACCTGGACAGGGGGCTGTCTATGGCTACACCTTC.

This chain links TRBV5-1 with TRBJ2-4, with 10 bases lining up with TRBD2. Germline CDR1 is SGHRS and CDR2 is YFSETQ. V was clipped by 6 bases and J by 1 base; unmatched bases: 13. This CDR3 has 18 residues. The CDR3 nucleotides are TGCGCCAGCACCTGGGCTAGCGGGAGTCCCGGGGCCAAAAACATTCAGTACTTC. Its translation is CASTWASGSPGAKNIQYF.

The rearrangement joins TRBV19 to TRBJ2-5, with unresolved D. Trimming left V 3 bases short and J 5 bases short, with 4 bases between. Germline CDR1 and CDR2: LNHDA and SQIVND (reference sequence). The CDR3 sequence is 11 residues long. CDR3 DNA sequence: TGTGCCAGTAGTATCATGGAGACCCAGTACTTC. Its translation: CASSIMETQYF. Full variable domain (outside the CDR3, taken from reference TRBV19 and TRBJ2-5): DGGITQSPKYLFRKEGQNVTLSCEQNLNHDAMYWYRQDPGQGLRLIYYSQIVNDFQKGDIAEGYSVSREKKESFPLTVTSAQKNPTAFYLCASSIMETQYFGPGTRLLVL.

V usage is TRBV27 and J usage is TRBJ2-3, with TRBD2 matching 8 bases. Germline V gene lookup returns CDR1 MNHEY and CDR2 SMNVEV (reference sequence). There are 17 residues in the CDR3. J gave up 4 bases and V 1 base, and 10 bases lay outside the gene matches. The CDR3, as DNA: TGTGCCAGCAGTTTATTCGGTCATAGCGGGAACTCAGATACGCAGTATTTT. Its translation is CASSLFGHSGNSDTQYF.

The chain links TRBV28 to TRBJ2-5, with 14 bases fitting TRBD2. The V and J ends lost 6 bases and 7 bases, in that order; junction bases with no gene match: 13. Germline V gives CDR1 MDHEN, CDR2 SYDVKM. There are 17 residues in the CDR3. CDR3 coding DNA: TGTGCCAGCAGCCCGACTAGCGGGAGGGCCGGTTGGGGGACCCAGTACTTC. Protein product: CASSPTSGRAGWGTQYF.

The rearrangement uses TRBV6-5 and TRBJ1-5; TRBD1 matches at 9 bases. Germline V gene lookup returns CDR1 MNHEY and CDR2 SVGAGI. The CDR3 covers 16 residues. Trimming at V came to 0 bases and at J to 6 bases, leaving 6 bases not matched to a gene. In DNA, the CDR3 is TGTGCCAGCAGTTACTCGATAGCGACAGGGGGTCAGCCCCAGCATTTT. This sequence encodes CASSYSIATGGQPQHF.

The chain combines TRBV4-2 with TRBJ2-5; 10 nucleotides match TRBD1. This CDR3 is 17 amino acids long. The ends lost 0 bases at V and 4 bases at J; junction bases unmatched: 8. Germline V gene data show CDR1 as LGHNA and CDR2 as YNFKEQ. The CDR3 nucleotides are TGTGCCAGCAGCCAAGATGGTGGGACAGGGGCCACAGAGACCCAGTACTTC. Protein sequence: CASSQDGGTGATETQYF.

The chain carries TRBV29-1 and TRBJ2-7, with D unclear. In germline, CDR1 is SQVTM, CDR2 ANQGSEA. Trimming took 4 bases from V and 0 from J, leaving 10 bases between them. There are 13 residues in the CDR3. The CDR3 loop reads CSVARSNSYEQYF. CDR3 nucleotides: TGCAGCGTTGCCCGCTCTAACTCCTACGAGCAGTACTTC.

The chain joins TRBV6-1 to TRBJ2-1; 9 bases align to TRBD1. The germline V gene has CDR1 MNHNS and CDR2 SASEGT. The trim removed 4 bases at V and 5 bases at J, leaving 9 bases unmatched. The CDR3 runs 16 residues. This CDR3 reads CASSALPRQGDNEQFF. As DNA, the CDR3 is TGTGCCAGCAGTGCTCTCCCGAGACAGGGGGACAATGAGCAGTTCTTC.

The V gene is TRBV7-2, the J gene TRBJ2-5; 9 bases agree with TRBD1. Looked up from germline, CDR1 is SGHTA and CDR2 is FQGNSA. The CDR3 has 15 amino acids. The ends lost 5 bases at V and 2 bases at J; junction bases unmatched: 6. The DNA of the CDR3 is TGTGCCAGCAGCCGGGGACAGGGCAGACAAGAGACCCAGTACTTC. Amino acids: CASSRGQGRQETQYF.

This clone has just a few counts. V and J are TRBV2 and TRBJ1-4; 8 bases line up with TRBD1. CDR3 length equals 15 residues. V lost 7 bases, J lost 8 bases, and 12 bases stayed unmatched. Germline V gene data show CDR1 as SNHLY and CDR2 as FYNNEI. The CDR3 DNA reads TGTGCCAGCACCCTACAGGGGGGGGGTCTCGAAAAACTGTTTTTT. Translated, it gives CASTLQGGGLEKLFF.

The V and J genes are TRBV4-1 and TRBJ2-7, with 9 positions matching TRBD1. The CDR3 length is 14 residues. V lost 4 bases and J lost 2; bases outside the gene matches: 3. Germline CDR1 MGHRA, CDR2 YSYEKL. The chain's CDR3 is CASSLDRGPYEQYF. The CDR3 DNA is TGCGCCAGCAGCCTGGACAGGGGTCCCTACGAGCAGTACTTC.

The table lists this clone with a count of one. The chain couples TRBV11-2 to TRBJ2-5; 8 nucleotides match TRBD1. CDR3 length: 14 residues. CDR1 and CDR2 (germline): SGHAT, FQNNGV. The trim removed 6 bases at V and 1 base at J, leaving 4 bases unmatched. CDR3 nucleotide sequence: TGTGCCAGCAGTTATGGACAGGGCCAAGAGACCCAGTACTTC. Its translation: CASSYGQGQETQYF.

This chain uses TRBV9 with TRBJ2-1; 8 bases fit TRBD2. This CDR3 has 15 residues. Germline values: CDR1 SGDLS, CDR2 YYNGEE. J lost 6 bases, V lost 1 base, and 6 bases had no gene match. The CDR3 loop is CASSVNGREVNEQFF. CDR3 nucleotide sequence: TGTGCCAGCAGCGTAAACGGGAGGGAGGTCAATGAGCAGTTCTTC.

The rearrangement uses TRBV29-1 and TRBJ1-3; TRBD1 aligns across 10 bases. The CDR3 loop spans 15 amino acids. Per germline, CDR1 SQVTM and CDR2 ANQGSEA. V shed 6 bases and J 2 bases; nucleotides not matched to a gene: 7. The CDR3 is CSVAFGTGAGNTIYF. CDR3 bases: TGCAGCGTCGCATTCGGGACAGGGGCTGGAAACACCATATATTTT.